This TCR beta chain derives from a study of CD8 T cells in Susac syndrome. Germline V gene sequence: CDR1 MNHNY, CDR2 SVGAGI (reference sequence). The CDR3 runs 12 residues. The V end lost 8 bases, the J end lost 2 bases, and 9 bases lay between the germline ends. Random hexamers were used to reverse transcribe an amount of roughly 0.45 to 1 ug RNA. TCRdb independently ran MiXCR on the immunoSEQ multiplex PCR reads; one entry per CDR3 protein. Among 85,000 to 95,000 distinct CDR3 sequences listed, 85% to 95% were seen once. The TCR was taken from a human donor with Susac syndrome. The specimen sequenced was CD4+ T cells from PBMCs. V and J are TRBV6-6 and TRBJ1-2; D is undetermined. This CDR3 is CASFGRNYGYTF. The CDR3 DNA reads TGTGCCAGCTTTGGTCGCAACTATGGCTACACCTTC.